The clone carrying this T cell receptor beta chain was observed a few times. Its antigen is unknown. The data were obtained in a study of T-cell memory formation after mild COVID-19. Researchers used 5'RACE with constant-segment primers to make TCR alpha and TCR beta cDNA libraries that carry sample barcodes and UMIs. TCRdb reprocessed the 5' RACE reads via MiXCR and lists one record per CDR3 protein. Altogether roughly 580,000 distinct CDR3 sequences are present, about a sixth being singletons, with the ten largest covering about 12%. CDR3 length: 14 residues. Trimming cost V 4 bases and J 4 bases; bases outside gene matches: 5. The germline CDR1 and CDR2 sequences are LGHNA and YSLEER. General study findings and limits: Contracting CD4+ clones sat mainly in CM and EM; CD8+ in EMRA. SARS-CoV-2 specificity was not confirmed for second-wave clones peaking on day 37.

The source of this sequence is an adult woman who had mild COVID-19 (a few samples of this study predate the infection). Cell type and time point are not known. The chain is built from TRBV4-3 and TRBJ2-3; 7 bases match TRBD1. The specimen was PBMCs or a T cell subset sorted from them (not recorded which). The CDR3 DNA reads as TGCGCCAGCAGCCTAGACAGGGATTCAGATACGCAGTATTTT. Amino acid sequence: CASSLDRDSDTQYF.